The 3 T cell receptor beta chains presented below share a single source sample, sequenced in a study of T cells after yellow fever vaccination. One entry per CDR3 protein results from TCRdb running MiXCR on the 5' RACE reads. The sample has 250,000 or so distinct CDR3 sequences, approximately 3.8% seen once. Sequencing was performed on PBMCs, taken 15 days after the yellow fever booster vaccination. The receptors shown here come from a man aged 18 to 29 who received the YFV17D yellow fever vaccine.

Many counts were recorded for this clonotype. V is TRBV6-6 and J is TRBJ1-2; D remains unclear. The germline CDR1 and CDR2 sequences are MNHNY and SVGAGI (reference sequence). The V gene lost 6 bases and the J gene lost 4 bases, with 21 bases spanning the gap. This CDR3 region has 16 residues. The chain's CDR3 is CASRGPSASLLYGYTF. In DNA, the CDR3 is TGTGCCAGCAGGGGCCCTTCCGCTAGCTTGCTCTATGGCTACACCTTC.

The gene calls are TRBV24-1 and TRBJ2-3; 12 bases agree with TRBD1. CDR1 and CDR2 (germline): KGHDR, SFDVKD. Germline trimming cut 3 bases from V and 1 base from J; bases unmatched to any gene: 13. The CDR3 totals 20 residues. CDR3 DNA: TGTGCCACCAGTGATCCGTCGGGGACAGGGGGCGCAATGGGCACAGATACGCAGTATTTT. Protein sequence: CATSDPSGTGGAMGTDTQYF.

There are many counts of this clonotype. The V call is TRBV29-1, the J call TRBJ2-3; TRBD1 aligns across 7 bases. This CDR3 region has 13 residues. The V and J ends lost 1 base and 9 bases, in that order; junction bases with no gene match: 7. Germline-derived CDR1 and CDR2 are SQVTM and ANQGSEA. The CDR3 DNA follows: TGCAGCGTTGAAGCCCAAGACAGGGAAACGCAGTATTTT. This encodes CSVEAQDRETQYF.